This T cell receptor (beta chain) stems from a study of blood T cell repertoires in COVID-19. Background on the study: COVID-19 samples collected from the United States, Italy and Spain covered acute and convalescent phases.

CDR3 length equals 12 residues. V was trimmed by 7 bases and J by 6 bases, leaving 12 bases between them. Germline V gene data show CDR1 as LNHDA and CDR2 as SQIVND (reference sequence). Measured with immunoSEQ multiplex PCR; TCRdb has only the in-frame clones, and not every one. In the table there are 140,000 or so clones, about four fifths of which are singletons. The receptor's source is a man aged 45-60 years who had recovered from COVID-19. Sequenced sample: PBMCs or T cells enriched from blood (not recorded which). The V gene is TRBV19, the J gene TRBJ1-2; maybe TRBD1 (5 bases). The CDR3 sequence: CASKLQGNGYTF. The DNA for the CDR3 is TGTGCCAGTAAGCTTCAGGGAAATGGCTACACCTTC.